The T cell receptor (delta chain) described here comes from a study of γδ T cells in repeated Plasmodium falciparum infection. Study conclusions and caveats: Repeated controlled infections reportedly drove waves of new clonotype selection in Vdelta2-negative, mostly Vdelta1+, gammadelta repertoires. Malian children's Vdelta2-negative repertoires appeared more expanded and less diverse than Australians'.

This clone was seen at least ten times. What it binds is unknown. TCRdb reran clone calling via CATT on the multiplex PCR reads. This table has around 89,000 delta-chain clones, approximately 1.4% appearing once. The CDR3 is made up of 24 amino acids. Germline V gene sequence: CDR1 TSWWSYY, CDR2 QGS. Trimming at V came to 1 base and at J to 0 bases, leaving 23 bases not matched to a gene. Bulk repertoires came from Vgamma9/Vdelta2+ or Vdelta2-negative gammadelta T cells flow-sorted from PBMC. The TCR originated in a pool of human donors (malaria-infected and uninfected, not separated). The chain joins TRDV1 to TRDJ1; TRDD3 matches at 13 bases. TCRdb lists no J gene, so it was determined here by aligning the DNA to germline. The sample consisted of gamma-delta T cells from blood. CDR3 nucleotides: TGTGCTCTTGGGGAACGACCTACCTCGCTAACTGGGGGATACGCTGCCGGGTACACCGATAAACTCATCTTT. The encoded protein is CALGERPTSLTGGYAAGYTDKLIF.